The rows below give T cell receptor beta chains drawn from one sample of a study of PD-L1 blockade in urothelial cancer. Clones were sequenced by immunoSEQ multiplex PCR, and TCRdb holds only the in-frame ones, with some missing. The sample has 60,000 or so clones; over 70% are singletons. The source was PBMCs, collected around atezolizumab (anti-PD-L1) treatment. The receptors come from a man between 65 and 79 years old with urothelial cancer. Each CDR3 is given without its conserved first and last residue. A D gene is named only where the DNA matches it firmly. Clone size is given for some rows only: seen once, a few or many times, or a class if the clone is expanded.

D gene,clone size,J gene,CDR3 length,V gene,CDR3 protein
TRBD1,NA,TRBJ2-2,13,TRBV5-4,ASSVDRANTGELF
TRBD2,NA,TRBJ2-1,15,TRBV11-2,ASRRGPSGSRYNEQF
NA,NA,TRBJ1-1,13,TRBV5-4,ASSLGAGMNTEAF
NA,NA,TRBJ2-7,14,TRBV30,AWSVVRSSVRHEQY
NA,once,TRBJ1-2,12,TRBV7-2,ASSSQAGEGGYT
NA,once,TRBJ2-3,13,TRBV6-1,ASSDSPGSTDTQY
NA,NA,TRBJ1-1,15,TRBV27,ASSPWGGGLMNTEAF
TRBD2,NA,TRBJ2-1,12,TRBV29-1,SVVLAGGYNEQF
NA,NA,TRBJ2-6,11,TRBV7-3,ASGSFGANVLT
TRBD2,NA,TRBJ2-7,11,TRBV10-1,ASSDGGSYEQY
NA,NA,TRBJ1-1,13,TRBV27,ASSPARVGNTEAF
TRBD1,few,TRBJ2-7,12,TRBV19,ASSPGTGGSEQY
NA,many,TRBJ1-1,11,TRBV19,ASSIQSDTEAF
TRBD1,once,TRBJ2-2,13,TRBV7-9,ASSIGTGGTGELF
TRBD2,NA,TRBJ2-5,12,TRBV7-2,ASSLGGRGKTQY
NA,NA,TRBJ1-5,11,TRBV10-2,ASSAVSNQPQH
NA,NA,TRBJ2-5,13,TRBV2,ASSGVVAAQETQY
TRBD2,NA,TRBJ2-3,14,TRBV7-2,ASSFGLAGGADTQY
NA,NA,TRBJ1-2,13,TRBV30,AWSVGLDFFYGYT
NA,few,TRBJ2-3,12,TRBV5-1,ASSPQGLADTQY
TRBD1,NA,TRBJ1-3,13,TRBV5-1,ASSLYRGSGNTIY
TRBD2,NA,TRBJ2-2,14,TRBV11-3,ASSPRTSDPTGELF
NA,NA,TRBJ1-4,11,TRBV6-6,ASSLRVREKLF
NA,NA,TRBJ1-2,11,TRBV5-6,ASSLEQNYGYT
NA,NA,TRBJ2-1,9,TRBV6-1,ASRTSNEQF
TRBD2,NA,TRBJ2-1,13,TRBV7-3,ASSPRTSVYNEQF
NA,NA,TRBJ2-2,11,TRBV1,TSSPTSTGELF
TRBD1,NA,TRBJ2-5,11,TRBV7-3,ASSSGQTETQY
TRBD2,NA,TRBJ2-1,13,TRBV4-1,ASSPRTSGAQEQF
TRBD1,few,TRBJ1-5,12,TRBV4-1,ASSRTGSNQPQH
TRBD1,NA,TRBJ2-2,14,TRBV7-9,ASSPDRASNTGELF
NA,NA,TRBJ1-5,11,TRBV6-1,ASSMSLNQPQH
NA,NA,TRBJ1-2,13,TRBV27,ASSPWGDSNYGYT
TRBD1,NA,TRBJ1-1,10,TRBV14,ASSRVGTGAF
NA,few,TRBJ1-1,12,TRBV7-6,ASSLAAGRTEAF
NA,few,TRBJ1-3,12,TRBV6-1,ASSNPGTLNTIY
TRBD1,NA,TRBJ2-3,12,TRBV29-1,SRPTGVYRDTQY
NA,NA,TRBJ1-5,10,TRBV7-2,ASSRYGGSQH
NA,NA,TRBJ2-1,9,TRBV18,ASSLLQEQF
NA,NA,TRBJ2-2,15,TRBV30,AWSQTHPGLGTGELF
NA,medium-sized,TRBJ1-1,12,TRBV18,ASSPTDSYTEAF